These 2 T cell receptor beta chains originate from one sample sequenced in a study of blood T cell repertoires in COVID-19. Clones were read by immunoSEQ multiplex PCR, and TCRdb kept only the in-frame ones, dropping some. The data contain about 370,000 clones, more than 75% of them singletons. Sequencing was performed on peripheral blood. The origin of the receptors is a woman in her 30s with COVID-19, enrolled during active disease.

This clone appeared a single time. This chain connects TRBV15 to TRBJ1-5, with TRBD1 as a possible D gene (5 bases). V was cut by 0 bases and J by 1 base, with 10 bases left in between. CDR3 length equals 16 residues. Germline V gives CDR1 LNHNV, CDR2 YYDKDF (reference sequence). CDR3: CATSREAGLSNQPQHF. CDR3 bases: TGTGCCACCAGCAGAGAGGCGGGGCTAAGCAATCAGCCCCAGCATTTT.

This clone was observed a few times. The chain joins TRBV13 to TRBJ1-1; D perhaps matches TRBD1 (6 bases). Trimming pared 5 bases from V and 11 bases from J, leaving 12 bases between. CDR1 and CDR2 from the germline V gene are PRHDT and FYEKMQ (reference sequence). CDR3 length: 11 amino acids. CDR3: CASSQRQEAFF. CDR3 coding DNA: TGTGCCAGCAGCCAACGACAGGAGGCTTTCTTT.